The 16 T cell receptor beta chains presented below share a single source sample, sequenced in a study of metastatic and nonmetastatic thyroid tumors. Nobody among the patients had been given any treatment before thyroid surgery. TCRdb reprocessed the PCR reads via MiXCR. The table has 35,000 to 50,000 clones, 28% seen once. Sequenced input: blood. Receptors originate from a male donor with papillary thyroid cancer or a benign thyroid nodule (not recorded which). Some clones in this sample may be carry-over from other donors' samples.

Ten or more counts support this clone. V gene TRBV19 combines with J gene TRBJ2-5; TRBD2 might be the D (6 bases). The germline gives CDR1 LNHDA, CDR2 SQIVND (reference sequence). Trimming removed 1 base at V and 1 base at J, with 13 bases between. The CDR3 has 16 residues. This CDR3 is CASSIVGGSSQETQYF. As DNA, the CDR3 is TGTGCCAGTAGTATAGTCGGGGGTAGCAGCCAAGAGACCCAGTACTTC.

In its sample, this clone was seen a few times. V usage is TRBV5-1 and J usage is TRBJ2-1, with D perhaps being TRBD1 or TRBD2 (5 bases each). The germline V gene encodes CDR1 SGHRS and CDR2 YFSETQ. The CDR3 extends over 14 amino acids. Trimming cost V 1 base and J 9 bases, with 14 bases left between them. CDR3 in amino acids: CASSLWQGSVEQFF. CDR3 sequence (DNA): TGCGCCAGCAGCTTGTGGCAGGGTAGCGTTGAGCAGTTCTTC.

This clone showed up just a few times. The chain employs TRBV6-1 and TRBJ2-2; the match to TRBD2 covers 7 bases. This CDR3 spans 16 amino acids. Trimming at V came to 9 bases and at J to 6 bases, leaving 16 bases not matched to a gene. The germline V gene has CDR1 MNHNS and CDR2 SASEGT. CDR3 nucleotide sequence: TGTGCCAGTACTGTTATGTCCGGGGGGACGCCCGGGGAGCTGTTTTTT. This codes for CASTVMSGGTPGELFF.

Points on this clone: One junction end does not reproduce the germline sequence, and a read error may be involved. This chain uses TRBV20-1 with TRBJ2-7; 7 bases line up with TRBD2. This CDR3 is built from 17 residues. CDR1 and CDR2 (germline): DFQATT, SNEGSKA (reference sequence). The chain's CDR3 is CSDRGALWREFMYDQYF. CDR3 nucleotide sequence: TGCAGTGATAGAGGGGCCCTGTGGCGGGAGTTCATGTACGACCAGTACTTC.

The CDR3 coding sequence is TGTGCCAGCAGTTTATCTTCCGGGACATGGCGAGTCTACACCTTC. It specifies CASSLSSGTWRVYTF. The V and J genes are TRBV27 and TRBJ1-2, with D possibly TRBD1 on 6 matching bases. Germline V gene lookup returns CDR1 MNHEY and CDR2 SMNVEV (reference sequence). The CDR3 consists of 15 residues. V was clipped by 0 bases and J by 10 bases, with 18 bases between them.

V is TRBV9 and J is TRBJ2-1; no reliable D call. Trimming took 4 bases from V and 0 from J, leaving 11 bases between them. The CDR3 consists of 15 residues. Germline loops: CDR1 SGDLS, CDR2 YYNGEE. CDR3 DNA sequence: TGTGCCAGCAGCTTTGGTGAAAGCTCCTACAATGAGCAGTTCTTC. This translates into CASSFGESSYNEQFF.

This clone came up a few times. A much larger clone is a single base away; this may be a read error. This rearrangement joins TRBV6-1 to TRBJ1-5; D is undetermined. This CDR3 contains 14 residues. V lost 7 bases and J 15 bases, leaving 25 bases between the germline ends. Germline V gene sequence: CDR1 MNHNS, CDR2 SASEGT. The CDR3, as DNA: TGTGCCAGCACGCCCAGGTATGGCAATCAGACCCGGCATTTT. This gives the protein CASTPRYGNQTRHF.

The chain combines TRBV10-2 with TRBJ2-7, with D perhaps TRBD2 (6 bases). The germline V and J ends were trimmed by 6 bases and 1 base, with 13 bases remaining between them. CDR1 is WSHSY, CDR2 SAAADI, per germline. This CDR3 is built from 14 residues. DNA of the CDR3: TGCGCCAGCAGACGGTCTAGCGATTCCTACGAGCAGTACTTC. Translating gives CASRRSSDSYEQYF.

This clone was counted ten times or more. The chain is built from TRBV5-5 and TRBJ1-2, with TRBD1 identical over 7 bases. The J segment lost 3 bases and the V segment lost 4 bases, leaving 6 bases of the junction unmatched. The CDR3 is 14 amino acids. The germline CDR1 and CDR2 sequences are SGHKS and YYEKEE (reference sequence). CDR3: CASSPTGTDYGYTF. The CDR3 nucleotides read TGTGCCAGCAGCCCAACCGGGACAGACTATGGCTACACCTTC. Variable domain in full (rest from reference TRBV5-5 and TRBJ1-2): DAGVTQSPTHLIKTRGQQVTLRCSPISGHKSVSWYQQVLGQGPQFIFQYYEKEERGRGNFPDRFSARQFPNYSSELNVNALLLGDSALYLCASSPTGTDYGYTFGSGTRLTVV.

This clone is medium-sized (0.01 to 0.1%). The rearrangement uses TRBV5-1 and TRBJ2-1, with a possible D match to TRBD2 (5 bases). Germline assignment: CDR1 SGHRS and CDR2 YFSETQ. Trimming shortened V by 4 bases and J by 0 bases, and 14 bases separated the two germline ends. The CDR3 has 16 amino acids. Written as DNA, the CDR3 is TGCGCCAGCAGCATAACTAGTCTATCCTCCTACAATGAGCAGTTCTTC. The encoded protein is CASSITSLSSYNEQFF.

The rearrangement links TRBV4-1 to TRBJ2-5; D not certain. The CDR3 totals 14 residues. From germline, CDR1 is MGHRA and CDR2 YSYEKL. V lost 0 bases to trimming and J lost 6 bases, with 11 bases between them. CDR3 loop: CASSQDSGEQTQYF. CDR3 DNA: TGCGCCAGCAGCCAAGATTCGGGTGAGCAGACCCAGTACTTC.

To note about this clone: A much larger clone lies a single base off, so this may be a read error. The chain is built from TRBV29-1 and TRBJ2-4, with D perhaps matching TRBD1 (6 bases). Germline V lookup: CDR1 SQVTM, CDR2 ANQGSEA. Trimming took 7 bases from V and 9 from J, leaving 19 bases between them. The length of the CDR3 is 13 residues. The CDR3 loop reads CSAGQNLASIQYF. As DNA, the CDR3 is TGCAGCGCTGGACAGAACCTCGCAAGCATTCAGTACTTC.

This clone was counted a few times. This chain uses TRBV2 with TRBJ2-7; D ambiguous. V lost 6 bases, J lost 1 base, and 13 bases lay in between. There are 14 residues in the CDR3. The germline V gene encodes CDR1 SNHLY and CDR2 FYNNEI. Written as DNA, the CDR3 is TGTGCCAGCAGCACAGTTGTCCTGTCCTACGAGCAGTACTTC. Its protein product is CASSTVVLSYEQYF.

This rearrangement joins TRBV20-1 to TRBJ2-1; possibly TRBD1 for D (5 bases). The germline V gene has CDR1 DFQATT and CDR2 SNEGSKA (reference sequence). Trimming left V 2 bases short and J 6 bases short, with 11 bases between. This CDR3 region has 13 residues. DNA for the CDR3: TGCAGTGCTAGAAATTTCCAGGGCAATGAGCAGTTCTTC. It encodes CSARNFQGNEQFF.

Notes on this clone: At one end the junction does not follow the germline gene, possibly because of a read error. The chain links TRBV12-3 or TRBV12-4 to TRBJ2-3; D gene ambiguous. The CDR3 spans 14 residues. The CDR3 sequence is CASILRGLYDTQYF. DNA of the CDR3: TGTGCCAGCATTTTACGTGGGCTCTACGATACGCAGTATTTT.

Notes on this clone: The junction does not match germline at one end; this may be a read error. CDR3 in DNA: TGTGCCAGCAGTACCCTGGACTGGAGCACCGGTGAGCTGTTTTTT. Protein sequence: CASSTLDWSTGELFF. The chain links TRBV6-1 to TRBJ2-2; D is perhaps TRBD2 (5 bases). CDR1 is MNHNS and CDR2 is SASEGT in the germline V gene. The CDR3 has 15 amino acids.